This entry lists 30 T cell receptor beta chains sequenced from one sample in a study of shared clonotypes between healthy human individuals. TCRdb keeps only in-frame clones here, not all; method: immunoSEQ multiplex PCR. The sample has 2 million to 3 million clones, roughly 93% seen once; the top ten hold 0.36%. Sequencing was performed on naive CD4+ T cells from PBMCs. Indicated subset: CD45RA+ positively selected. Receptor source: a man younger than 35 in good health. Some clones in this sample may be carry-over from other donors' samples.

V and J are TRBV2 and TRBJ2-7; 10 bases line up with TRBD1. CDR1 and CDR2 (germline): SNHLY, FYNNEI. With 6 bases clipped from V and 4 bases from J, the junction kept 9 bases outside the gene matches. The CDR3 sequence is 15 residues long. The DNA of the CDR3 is TGTGCCAGCAGCCTCTGGGGACAGGGGCTTTACGAGCAGTACTTC. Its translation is CASSLWGQGLYEQYF.

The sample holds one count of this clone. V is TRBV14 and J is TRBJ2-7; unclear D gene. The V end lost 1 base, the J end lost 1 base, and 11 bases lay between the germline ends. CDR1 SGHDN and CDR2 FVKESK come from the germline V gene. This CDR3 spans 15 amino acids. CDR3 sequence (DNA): TGTGCCAGCAGCCAAGGGTACAGTTCTTCCTACGAGCAGTACTTC. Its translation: CASSQGYSSSYEQYF.

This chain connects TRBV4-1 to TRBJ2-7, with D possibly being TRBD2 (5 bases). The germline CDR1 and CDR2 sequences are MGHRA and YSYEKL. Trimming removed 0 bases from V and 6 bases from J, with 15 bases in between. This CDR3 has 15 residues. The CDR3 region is CASSQDRTEVREQYF. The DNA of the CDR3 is TGCGCCAGCAGCCAAGATCGAACGGAGGTTCGCGAGCAGTACTTC.

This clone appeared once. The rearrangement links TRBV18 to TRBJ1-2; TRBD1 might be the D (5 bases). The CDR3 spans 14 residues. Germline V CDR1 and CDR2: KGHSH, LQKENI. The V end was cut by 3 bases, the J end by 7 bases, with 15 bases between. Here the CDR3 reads CASSPGEGSGGYTF. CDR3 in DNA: TGTGCCAGCTCACCGGGGGAAGGGTCAGGTGGCTACACCTTC.

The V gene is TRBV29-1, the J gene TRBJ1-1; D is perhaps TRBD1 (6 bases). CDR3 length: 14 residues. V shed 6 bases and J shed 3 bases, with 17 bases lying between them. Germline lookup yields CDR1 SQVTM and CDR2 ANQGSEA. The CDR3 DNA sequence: TGCAGCGTCCTATTGGTTAAGGGGGACACTGAAGCTTTCTTT. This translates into CSVLLVKGDTEAFF.

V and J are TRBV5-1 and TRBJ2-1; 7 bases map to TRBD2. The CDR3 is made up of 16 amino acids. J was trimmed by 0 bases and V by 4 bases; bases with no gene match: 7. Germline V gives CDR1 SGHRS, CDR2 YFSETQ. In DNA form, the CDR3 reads TGCGCCAGCAGCCGTACTAGCGACCCCTCCTACAATGAGCAGTTCTTC. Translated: CASSRTSDPSYNEQFF.

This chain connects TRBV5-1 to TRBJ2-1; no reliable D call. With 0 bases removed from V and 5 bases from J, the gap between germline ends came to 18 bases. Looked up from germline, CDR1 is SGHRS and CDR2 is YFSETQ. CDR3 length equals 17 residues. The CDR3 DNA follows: TGCGCCAGCAGCTTGGGTAGGGCGACCCTAGGTCACAATGAGCAGTTCTTC. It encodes CASSLGRATLGHNEQFF.

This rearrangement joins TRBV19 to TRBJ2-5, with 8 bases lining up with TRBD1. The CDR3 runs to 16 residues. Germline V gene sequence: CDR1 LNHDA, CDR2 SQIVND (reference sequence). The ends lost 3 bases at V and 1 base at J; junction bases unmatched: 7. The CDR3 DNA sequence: TGTGCCAGTAGTATCAGGGGGCTTCTCCCCCAAGAGACCCAGTACTTC. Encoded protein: CASSIRGLLPQETQYF.

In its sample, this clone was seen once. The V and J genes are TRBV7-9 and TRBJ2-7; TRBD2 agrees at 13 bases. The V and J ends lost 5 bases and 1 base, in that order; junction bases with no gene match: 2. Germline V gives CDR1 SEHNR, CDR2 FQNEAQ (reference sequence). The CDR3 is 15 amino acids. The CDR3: CASSLTSGRSYEQYF. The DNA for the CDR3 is TGTGCCAGCAGCCTGACTAGCGGGAGGTCCTACGAGCAGTACTTC. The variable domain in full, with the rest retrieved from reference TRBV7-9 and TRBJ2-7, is DTGVSQNPRHKITKRGQNVTFRCDPISEHNRLYWYRQTLGQGPEFLTYFQNEAQLEKSRLLSDRFSAERPKGSFSTLEIQRTEQGDSAMYLCASSLTSGRSYEQYFGPGTRLTVT.

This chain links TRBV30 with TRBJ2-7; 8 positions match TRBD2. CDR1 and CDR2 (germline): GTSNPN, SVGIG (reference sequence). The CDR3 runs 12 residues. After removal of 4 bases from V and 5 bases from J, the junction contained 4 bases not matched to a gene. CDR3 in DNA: TGTGCCTGGATCCGGGGGGGCGACGAGCAGTACTTC. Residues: CAWIRGGDEQYF.

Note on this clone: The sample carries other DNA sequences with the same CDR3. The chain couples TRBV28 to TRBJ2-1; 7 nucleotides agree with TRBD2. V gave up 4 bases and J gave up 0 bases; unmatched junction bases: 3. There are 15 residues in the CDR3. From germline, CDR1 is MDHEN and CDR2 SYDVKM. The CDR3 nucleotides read TGTGCCAGCAGTTCTCTAGCGGACTCCTACAATGAGCAGTTCTTC. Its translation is CASSSLADSYNEQFF.

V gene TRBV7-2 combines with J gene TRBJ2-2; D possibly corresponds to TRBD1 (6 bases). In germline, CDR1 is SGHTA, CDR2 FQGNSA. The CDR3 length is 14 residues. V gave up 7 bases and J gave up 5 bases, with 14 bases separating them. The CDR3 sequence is CASIRGLTTGELFF. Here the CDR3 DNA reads TGTGCCAGCATCAGGGGTTTGACTACCGGGGAGCTGTTTTTT.

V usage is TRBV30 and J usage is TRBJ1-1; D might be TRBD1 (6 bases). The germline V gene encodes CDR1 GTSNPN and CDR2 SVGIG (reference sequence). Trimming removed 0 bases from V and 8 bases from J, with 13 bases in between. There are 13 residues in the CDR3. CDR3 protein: CAWSVRGWGEAFF. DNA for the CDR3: TGTGCCTGGAGTGTCAGGGGTTGGGGCGAAGCTTTCTTT. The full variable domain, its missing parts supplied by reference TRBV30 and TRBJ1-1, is SQTIHQWPATLVQPVGSPLSLECTVEGTSNPNLYWYRQAAGRGLQLLFYSVGIGQISSEVPQNLSASRPQDRQFILSSKKLLLSDSGFYLCAWSVRGWGEAFFGQGTRLTVV.

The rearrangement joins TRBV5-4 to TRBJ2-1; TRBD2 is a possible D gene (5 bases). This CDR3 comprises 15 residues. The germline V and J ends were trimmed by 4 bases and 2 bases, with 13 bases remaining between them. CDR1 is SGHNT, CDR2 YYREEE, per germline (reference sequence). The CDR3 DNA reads TGTGCCAGCAGCGTGGCTAGCAAAGCCTACAATGAGCAGTTCTTC. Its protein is CASSVASKAYNEQFF. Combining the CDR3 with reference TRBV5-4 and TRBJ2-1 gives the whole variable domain ETGVTQSPTHLIKTRGQQVTLRCSSQSGHNTVSWYQQALGQGPQFIFQYYREEENGRGNFPPRFSGLQFPNYSSELNVNALELDDSALYLCASSVASKAYNEQFFGPGTRLTVL.

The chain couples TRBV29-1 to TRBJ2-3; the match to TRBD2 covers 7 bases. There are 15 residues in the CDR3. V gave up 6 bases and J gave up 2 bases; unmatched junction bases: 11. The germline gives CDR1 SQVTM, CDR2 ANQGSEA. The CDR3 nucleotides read TGCAGCGTACCAGCGGGGCCGATTTACACAGATACGCAGTATTTT. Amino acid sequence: CSVPAGPIYTDTQYF.

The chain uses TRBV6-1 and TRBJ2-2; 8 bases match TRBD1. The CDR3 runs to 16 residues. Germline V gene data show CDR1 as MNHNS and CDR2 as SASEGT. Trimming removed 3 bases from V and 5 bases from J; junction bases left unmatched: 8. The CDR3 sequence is CASSEIWDRRTGELFF. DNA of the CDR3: TGTGCCAGCAGTGAGATCTGGGACAGGAGAACCGGGGAGCTGTTTTTT.

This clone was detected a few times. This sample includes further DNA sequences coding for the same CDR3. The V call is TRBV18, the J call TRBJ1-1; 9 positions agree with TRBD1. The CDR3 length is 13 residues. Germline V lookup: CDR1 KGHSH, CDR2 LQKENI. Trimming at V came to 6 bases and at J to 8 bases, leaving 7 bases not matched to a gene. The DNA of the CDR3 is TGTGCCAGCTCGCCTCCGGGACAGGGAGAAGCTTTCTTT. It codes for CASSPPGQGEAFF. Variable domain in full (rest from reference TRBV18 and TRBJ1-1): NAGVMQNPRHLVRRRGQEARLRCSPMKGHSHVYWYRQLPEEGLKFMVYLQKENIIDESGMPKERFSAEFPKEGPSILRIQQVVRGDSAAYFCASSPPGQGEAFFGQGTRLTVV.

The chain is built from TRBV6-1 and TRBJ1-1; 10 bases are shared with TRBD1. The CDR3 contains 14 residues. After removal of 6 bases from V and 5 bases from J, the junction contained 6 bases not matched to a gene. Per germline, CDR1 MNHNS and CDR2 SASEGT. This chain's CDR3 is CASSQTGGFTEAFF. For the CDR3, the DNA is TGTGCCAGCAGCCAGACAGGGGGCTTTACTGAAGCTTTCTTT.

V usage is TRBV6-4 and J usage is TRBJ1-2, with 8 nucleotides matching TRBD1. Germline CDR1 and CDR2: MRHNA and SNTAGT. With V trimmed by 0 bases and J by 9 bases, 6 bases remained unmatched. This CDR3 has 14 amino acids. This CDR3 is CASSDSPTGARYTF. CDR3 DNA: TGTGCCAGCAGTGACTCTCCGACAGGGGCGCGCTACACCTTC.

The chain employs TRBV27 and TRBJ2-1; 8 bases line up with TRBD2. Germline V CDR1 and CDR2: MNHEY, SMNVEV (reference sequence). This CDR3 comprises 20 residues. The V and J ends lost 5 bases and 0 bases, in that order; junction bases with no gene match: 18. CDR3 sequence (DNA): TGTGCCAGCAGTCCTCCGACTAGCGCGTTCTGGAAAGGCTCCTACAATGAGCAGTTCTTC. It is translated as CASSPPTSAFWKGSYNEQFF.

The CDR3 is CASSGRRGEAFF. For the CDR3, the DNA is TGTGCCAGCAGCGGCCGGAGGGGAGAAGCTTTCTTT. V usage is TRBV7-9 and J usage is TRBJ1-1; D is perhaps TRBD1 (5 bases). Germline assignment: CDR1 SEHNR and CDR2 FQNEAQ (reference sequence). The V end was cut by 5 bases, the J end by 8 bases, with 12 bases between. This CDR3 has 12 amino acids.

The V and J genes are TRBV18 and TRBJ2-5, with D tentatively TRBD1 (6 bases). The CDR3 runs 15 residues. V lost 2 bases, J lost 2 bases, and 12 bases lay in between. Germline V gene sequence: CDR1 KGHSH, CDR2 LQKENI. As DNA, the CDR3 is TGTGCCAGCTCACCAAACATTGGACAGCAAGAGACCCAGTACTTC. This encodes CASSPNIGQQETQYF.

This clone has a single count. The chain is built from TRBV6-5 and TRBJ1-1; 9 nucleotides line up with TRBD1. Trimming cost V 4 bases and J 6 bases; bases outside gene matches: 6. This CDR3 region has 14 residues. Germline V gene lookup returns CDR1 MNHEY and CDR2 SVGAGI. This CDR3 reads CASSLGQGISEAFF. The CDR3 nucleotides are TGTGCCAGCAGTTTGGGACAGGGAATTTCTGAAGCTTTCTTT.

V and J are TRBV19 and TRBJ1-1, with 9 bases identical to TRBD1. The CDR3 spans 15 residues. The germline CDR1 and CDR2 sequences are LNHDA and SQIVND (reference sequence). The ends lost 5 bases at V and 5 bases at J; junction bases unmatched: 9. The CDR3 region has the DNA TGTGCCAGTAGTTCTCAAACAGGGGGCCTAACTGAAGCTTTCTTT. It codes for CASSSQTGGLTEAFF.

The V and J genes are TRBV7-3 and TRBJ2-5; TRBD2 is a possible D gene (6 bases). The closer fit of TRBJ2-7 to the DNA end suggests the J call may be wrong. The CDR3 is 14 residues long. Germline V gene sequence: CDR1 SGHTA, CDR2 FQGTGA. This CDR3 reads CASSLGGDGYEQYF. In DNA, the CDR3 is TGTGCCAGCAGCTTAGGAGGGGATGGGTACGAGCAGTACTTC.

The chain's CDR3 is CRTGQSYGYTF. In nucleotides, the CDR3 is TGCAGGACGGGACAGAGCTATGGCTACACCTTC. The chain has TRBV20-1 and TRBJ1-2, with 7 nucleotides matching TRBD1. The CDR3 has 11 residues. CDR1 and CDR2 (germline): DFQATT, SNEGSKA (reference sequence).

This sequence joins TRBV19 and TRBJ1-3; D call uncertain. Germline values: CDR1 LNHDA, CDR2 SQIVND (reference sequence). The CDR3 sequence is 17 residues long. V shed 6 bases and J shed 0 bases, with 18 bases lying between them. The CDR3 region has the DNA TGTGCCAGTAGCCAAGGGCGTGACGGTTACTCTGGAAACACCATATATTTT. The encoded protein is CASSQGRDGYSGNTIYF.

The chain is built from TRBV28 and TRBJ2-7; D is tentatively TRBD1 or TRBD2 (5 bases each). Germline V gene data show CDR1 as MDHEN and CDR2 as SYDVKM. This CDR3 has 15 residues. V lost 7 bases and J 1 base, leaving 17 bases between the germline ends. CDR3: CASTLGTSVSYEQYF. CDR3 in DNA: TGTGCCAGCACCCTAGGGACCTCCGTTTCCTACGAGCAGTACTTC.

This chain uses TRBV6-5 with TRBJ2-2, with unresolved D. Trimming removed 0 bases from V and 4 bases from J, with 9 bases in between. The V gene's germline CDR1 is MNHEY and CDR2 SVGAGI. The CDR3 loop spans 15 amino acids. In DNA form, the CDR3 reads TGTGCCAGCAGTTACTCGAAGATGGGCACCGGGGAGCTGTTTTTT. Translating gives CASSYSKMGTGELFF.

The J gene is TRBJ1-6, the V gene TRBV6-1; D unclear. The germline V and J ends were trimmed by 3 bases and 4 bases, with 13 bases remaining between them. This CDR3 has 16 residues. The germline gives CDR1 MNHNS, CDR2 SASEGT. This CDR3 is CASSEFVPKYNSPLHF. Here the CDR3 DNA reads TGTGCCAGCAGTGAGTTTGTTCCGAAATATAATTCACCCCTCCACTTT.